The 18 T cell receptor beta chains below come from one sample, sequenced in a study of radiotherapy plus CTLA-4 blockade in lung cancer. The data were produced by immunoSEQ multiplex PCR, yet TCRdb's version contains in-frame clones alone and is incomplete. The data show 35,000 to 40,000 clones, just over 85% seen once. Sequenced here: peripheral blood, sampled from a patient treated with radiotherapy plus ipilimumab. These receptors came from a human donor with non-small cell lung cancer whose response to radiotherapy plus ipilimumab could not be evaluated.

The sample holds a few counts of this clone. V usage is TRBV7-8 and J usage is TRBJ1-5, with D perhaps TRBD1 (6 bases). The CDR3 is 16 amino acids. V was pared by 5 bases and J by 0 bases, with 14 bases between. Germline V gene data show CDR1 as SGHVS and CDR2 as FQNEAQ. The CDR3 bases are TGTGCCAGCAGCCAAGGGGGGGGCTATAGCAATCAGCCCCAGCATTTT. Amino acids: CASSQGGGYSNQPQHF.

The CDR3 spells CASSLGTGSYEQYF. The CDR3, as DNA: TGTGCCAGCAGCTTAGGGACAGGGTCCTACGAGCAGTACTTC. This chain links TRBV7-9 with TRBJ2-7; 8 nucleotides line up with TRBD1. J gave up 1 base and V 1 base, and 0 bases lay outside the gene matches. Germline loops: CDR1 SEHNR, CDR2 FQNEAQ (reference sequence). CDR3 length: 14 residues.

V and J are TRBV5-4 and TRBJ2-3, with D unclear. Germline assignment: CDR1 SGHNT and CDR2 YYREEE (reference sequence). This CDR3 region has 10 residues. V lost 4 bases to trimming and J lost 7 bases, with 4 bases between them. The CDR3 loop reads CASSTYTQYF. CDR3 in DNA: TGTGCCAGCAGCACTTATACGCAGTATTTT.

With respect to this clone: The junction differs from germline at one of its ends, possibly a read error. This rearrangement joins TRBV7-9 to TRBJ2-7, with D perhaps matching TRBD1 (5 bases). Per the germline V gene, CDR1 is SEHNR and CDR2 is FQNEAQ (reference sequence). CDR3 size: 15 residues. The CDR3 region is CAGSLQAGENYEQYF. The CDR3 DNA follows: TGTGCCGGCAGCTTACAGGCTGGTGAAAACTACGAGCAGTACTTC.

The chain carries TRBV10-3 and TRBJ1-6, with no clear D. The CDR3 runs to 14 residues. V lost 2 bases, J lost 7 bases, and 9 bases lay in between. Germline CDR1 and CDR2: ENHRY and SYGVKD. The CDR3 loop is CAISEGQRNSPLHF. The CDR3 DNA is TGTGCCATCAGTGAGGGGCAGCGGAATTCACCCCTCCACTTT.

The CDR3 sequence is CASSDTGTSGRNEQFF. The CDR3 DNA follows: TGTGCCAGCAGTGACACCGGGACTAGCGGGAGGAATGAGCAGTTCTTC. This rearrangement joins TRBV9 to TRBJ2-1, with 15 bases identical to TRBD2. V trimming: 5 bases; J trimming: 7 bases; junction bases outside the gene matches: 7. Germline V gene sequence: CDR1 SGDLS, CDR2 YYNGEE. This CDR3 is 16 amino acids long.

V and J are TRBV2 and TRBJ1-4; D remains unclear. Germline assignment: CDR1 SNHLY and CDR2 FYNNEI. With 6 bases removed from V and 3 bases from J, the gap between germline ends came to 11 bases. The CDR3 has 14 amino acids. This CDR3 reads CASSRLAANEKLFF. In DNA, the CDR3 is TGTGCCAGCAGCCGGTTGGCGGCTAATGAAAAACTGTTTTTT.

This clone appeared once. The chain employs TRBV6-1 and TRBJ2-1; TRBD1 aligns across 10 bases. Germline values: CDR1 MNHNS, CDR2 SASEGT. Trimming took 10 bases from V and 5 from J; bases not matched to a gene: 8. This CDR3 comprises 14 residues. CDR3 amino acids: CATETGGSDNEQFF. The CDR3 nucleotides read TGTGCCACCGAGACAGGGGGCTCGGACAATGAGCAGTTCTTC.

V is TRBV4-1 and J is TRBJ2-3, with 12 bases lining up with TRBD2. CDR1 MGHRA and CDR2 YSYEKL come from the germline V gene. Trimming took 1 base from V and 0 from J; bases not matched to a gene: 8. This CDR3 comprises 19 residues. CDR3 region: CASSQGTSGGLTSTDTQYF. The CDR3 nucleotides are TGCGCCAGCAGCCAAGGCACTAGCGGGGGGCTAACTAGCACAGATACGCAGTATTTT.

The chain is built from TRBV2 and TRBJ2-7, with TRBD2 identical over 7 bases. In germline, CDR1 is SNHLY, CDR2 FYNNEI. The V gene end was trimmed by 7 bases and the J gene end by 3 bases; junction bases not matched to a gene: 12. CDR3 length: 15 amino acids. CDR3 sequence: CASIQSSGKGYEQYF. Written as DNA, the CDR3 is TGTGCCAGCATCCAGTCCAGCGGGAAGGGCTACGAGCAGTACTTC. The complete variable domain, with remaining parts taken from reference TRBV2 and TRBJ2-7, reads EPEVTQTPSHQVTQMGQEVILRCVPISNHLYFYWYRQILGQKVEFLVSFYNNEISEKSEIFDDQFSVERPDGSNFTLKIRSTKLEDSAMYFCASIQSSGKGYEQYFGPGTRLTVT.

Only one count was recorded for this clone. This chain connects TRBV19 to TRBJ2-7; a weak D match, TRBD1 (5 bases). Trimming cost V 0 bases and J 2 bases, with 11 bases left between them. The germline CDR1 and CDR2 sequences are LNHDA and SQIVND (reference sequence). This CDR3 region has 15 residues. The CDR3 here is CASSIDPVGPYEQYF. The CDR3 nucleotides are TGTGCCAGTAGTATAGATCCGGTGGGGCCCTACGAGCAGTACTTC.

V is TRBV18 and J is TRBJ2-5, with TRBD2 as a possible D gene (6 bases). The DNA end favors TRBJ2-7, so the J call may be wrong. This CDR3 is 15 amino acids long. CDR1 and CDR2 from the germline V gene are KGHSH and LQKENI. Here the CDR3 DNA reads TGTGCCAGCTCACAGGGTCGGAGGGTCCCCTACGAGCAGTACTTC. Translated, it gives CASSQGRRVPYEQYF.

This sequence joins TRBV28 and TRBJ1-2; 12 nucleotides agree with TRBD1. Germline V CDR1 and CDR2: MDHEN, SYDVKM. J gave up 3 bases and V 6 bases, and 5 bases lay outside the gene matches. CDR3 length equals 15 residues. DNA of the CDR3: TGTGCCAGCAGCGGGACAGGGGGCGCGGACTATGGCTACACCTTC. This gives the protein CASSGTGGADYGYTF.

The chain is built from TRBV7-2 and TRBJ2-3; 12 bases match TRBD2. The CDR3 is made up of 17 amino acids. Losses at the gene ends were 5 bases for V and 6 bases for J; bases not matched to a gene: 12. From germline, CDR1 is SGHTA and CDR2 FQGNSA. CDR3 region: CASSTSPSGGARDTQYF. The CDR3 DNA sequence: TGTGCCAGCAGCACTAGCCCTAGCGGGGGGGCGAGGGATACGCAGTATTTT.

The chain combines TRBV2 with TRBJ2-7; no clear D gene. Germline CDR1 is SNHLY and CDR2 is FYNNEI. The CDR3 covers 14 residues. Trimming took off 6 bases at V and 0 bases at J, with 12 bases between the two ends. CDR3 bases: TGTGCCAGCAGGTCCGCAGTCCGCTCCTACGAGCAGTACTTC. It translates to CASRSAVRSYEQYF.

Written as DNA, the CDR3 is TGTGCCAGCTCACCACCGTCAGGGGGCGCATACGGCTACACCTTC. Amino acids: CASSPPSGGAYGYTF. J is TRBJ1-2 and V is TRBV18; 8 bases are a match to TRBD1. V lost 0 bases and J lost 8; bases outside the gene matches: 8. CDR3 length equals 15 residues. CDR1 and CDR2 from the germline V gene are KGHSH and LQKENI.

This clone has only one observation. The chain has TRBV7-8 and TRBJ1-6; D gene ambiguous. V lost 6 bases to trimming and J lost 9 bases, with 9 bases between them. Germline loops: CDR1 SGHVS, CDR2 FQNEAQ. CDR3 length: 12 residues. This chain's CDR3 is CASRDGSSPLHF. The CDR3 DNA reads TGTGCCAGCAGAGATGGGAGTTCACCCCTCCACTTT.

This chain joins TRBV28 and TRBJ1-2, with TRBD1 matching over 8 bases. J was trimmed by 0 bases and V by 6 bases; bases with no gene match: 9. The CDR3 sequence is 16 residues long. Germline assignment: CDR1 MDHEN and CDR2 SYDVKM. This chain's CDR3 is CASSSDRGPANYGYTF. The DNA for the CDR3 is TGTGCCAGCAGCTCTGACAGGGGCCCCGCTAACTATGGCTACACCTTC.